This TCR beta chain was profiled in a study of cytomegalovirus exposure and HLA in healthy donors. General study results and limits: TCR beta chains numbering 164 were designated cytomegalovirus-associated.

As for this clone: Its matching antigen is unknown. One junction end does not reproduce the germline sequence, and a read error may be involved.

The PCR employed 60 Vbeta primers together with 13 Jbeta primers. Profiled with immunoSEQ multiplex PCR; TCRdb holds only in-frame clones, not every one. The repertoire holds roughly 90,000 clones, with 70% to 90% as singletons. The CDR3 spans 15 residues. Germline V gives CDR1 MNHNS, CDR2 SASEGT. V gene TRBV6-1 combines with J gene TRBJ1-1; the D is unclear. The clonotype comes from a young man in good health and CMV-seronegative. Sample: PBMCs. The DNA for the CDR3 is TGTGCCAACAGTGAACATGGTGTGAGAAACACTGAAGCTTTCTTT. Translating it yields CANSEHGVRNTEAFF.